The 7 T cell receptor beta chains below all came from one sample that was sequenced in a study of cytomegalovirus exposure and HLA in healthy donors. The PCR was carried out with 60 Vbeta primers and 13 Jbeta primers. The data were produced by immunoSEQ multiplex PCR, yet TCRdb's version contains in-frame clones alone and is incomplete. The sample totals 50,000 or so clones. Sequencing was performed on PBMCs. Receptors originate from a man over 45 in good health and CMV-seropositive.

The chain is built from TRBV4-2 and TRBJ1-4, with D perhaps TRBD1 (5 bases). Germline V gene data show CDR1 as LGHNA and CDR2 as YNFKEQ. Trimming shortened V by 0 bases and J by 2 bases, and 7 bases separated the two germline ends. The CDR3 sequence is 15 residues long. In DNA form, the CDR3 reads TGTGCCAGCAGCCAAGACCCAGGGACTAATGAAAAACTGTTTTTT. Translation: CASSQDPGTNEKLFF.

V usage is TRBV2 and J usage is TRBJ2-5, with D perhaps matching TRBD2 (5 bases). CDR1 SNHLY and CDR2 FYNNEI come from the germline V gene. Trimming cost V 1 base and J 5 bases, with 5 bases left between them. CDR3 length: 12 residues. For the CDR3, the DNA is TGTGCCAGCAGTGAAGGGAGGGAGACCCAGTACTTC. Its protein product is CASSEGRETQYF. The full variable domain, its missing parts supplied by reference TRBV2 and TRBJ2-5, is EPEVTQTPSHQVTQMGQEVILRCVPISNHLYFYWYRQILGQKVEFLVSFYNNEISEKSEIFDDQFSVERPDGSNFTLKIRSTKLEDSAMYFCASSEGRETQYFGPGTRLLVL.

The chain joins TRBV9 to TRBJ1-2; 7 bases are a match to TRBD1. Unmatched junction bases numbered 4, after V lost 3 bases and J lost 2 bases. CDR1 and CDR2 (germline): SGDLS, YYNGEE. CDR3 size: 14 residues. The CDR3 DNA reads TGTGCCAGCAGCGCCGGACAGGTCAACTATGGCTACACCTTC. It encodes CASSAGQVNYGYTF.

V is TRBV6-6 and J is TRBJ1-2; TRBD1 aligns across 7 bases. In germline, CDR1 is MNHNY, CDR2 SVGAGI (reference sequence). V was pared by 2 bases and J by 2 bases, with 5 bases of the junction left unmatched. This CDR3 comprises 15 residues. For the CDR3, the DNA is TGTGCCAGCAGTTACCCGGGACAGTCCAACTATGGCTACACCTTC. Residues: CASSYPGQSNYGYTF.

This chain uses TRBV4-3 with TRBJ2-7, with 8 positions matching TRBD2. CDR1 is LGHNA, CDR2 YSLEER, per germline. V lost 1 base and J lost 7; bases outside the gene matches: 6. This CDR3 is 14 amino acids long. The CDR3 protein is CASSQGREAGEQYF. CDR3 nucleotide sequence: TGCGCCAGCAGCCAAGGGCGGGAGGCTGGGGAGCAGTACTTC.

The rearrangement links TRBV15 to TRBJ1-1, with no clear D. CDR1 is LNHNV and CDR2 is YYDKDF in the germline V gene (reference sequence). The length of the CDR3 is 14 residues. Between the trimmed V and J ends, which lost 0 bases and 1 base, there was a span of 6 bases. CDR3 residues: CATSRDSRNTEAFF. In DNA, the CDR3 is TGTGCCACCAGCAGAGATAGCAGGAACACTGAAGCTTTCTTT.

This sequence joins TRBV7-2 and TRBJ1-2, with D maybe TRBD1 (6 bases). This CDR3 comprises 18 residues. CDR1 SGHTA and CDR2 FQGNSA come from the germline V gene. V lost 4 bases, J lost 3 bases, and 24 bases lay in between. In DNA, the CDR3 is TGTGCCAGCAGCTCGTCTCCCAGGGGTCAGCTCGCGTACTATGGCTACACCTTC. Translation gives CASSSSPRGQLAYYGYTF.